The text below deals with one T cell receptor (beta chain). No cognate antigen has been identified for it. No per-base quality is available; no much larger clone lies one base away. The time point tag for this specimen amounts to: about 28 days (+/-7) after the second vaccine dose. AZD1222 recipients given second doses at about 4 weeks or at about 12 weeks were pooled, since spike-specific TCR depth and breadth were not found to differ between the two schedules. Samples from vaccinated people were obtained from the UK trials COV001 and COV002, which included a single-blind randomized controlled phase 2/3 trial of AZD1222 (ChAdOx1 nCoV-19) in healthy adults. Trial participant PBMC samples were collected at day 0 and day 28 after the second dose for TCRbeta chain sequencing. The data stem from a study of T cell responses to AZD1222 COVID-19 vaccine (dated by TCRdb to about 2021). Study-wide context: TCR sequencing covered approximately 230 trial participants: 200 to 220 given two doses of AZD1222 and about 26 given two doses of MenACWY control vaccine. Trial participants were enrolled into age subgroups of 18-55, 56-69 and 70-plus years, which contained roughly 140, 27 and 60 TCR-sequenced participants, respectively. Study-level results and caveats: Participants were mostly white British and included more females than males, and it was suggested by the authors that clonal diversity may have been underestimated. No day 14 peak-response samples were available, so repertoires were characterized only after the peak T cell response. A significant rise in spike-specific TCR breadth and depth was observed after two AZD1222 doses relative to day 0 and relative to MenACWY recipients. The 56-69-year group was small, and its depth increase did not reach significance, likely because of low power. Conclusions about previously exposed vaccinees were limited because only a handful of AZD1222 recipients were SARS-CoV-2 seropositive at baseline. Reportedly, almost half of the unique spike-specific TCRs recognized epitopes lying outside the regions that are mutated in the B.1.351 and B.1.1.7 variants. The vaccine-associated CD4 TCRs covered the entire spike protein, and the dominant responses fell in regions 160-218 and 743-854.

The CDR3 regions of human TCRbeta chains were analyzed by immunosequencing. As for how the authors treated the data: Repertoire TCRs were checked for matches against a reference library of SARS-CoV-2-specific TCRs that had been generated using the MIRA antigen-specificity platform. Breadth was defined as the fraction of unique TCRs that were SARS-CoV-2-associated. Depth was defined as the fraction of total T cells that were SARS-CoV-2-associated. Using the MIRA data, every spike-specific TCR was mapped to the spike region that the TCR reacted to and assigned to either a CD4 or a CD8 class. Log10-transformed breadth and depth values were compared by one-way ANOVA with Sidak's multiple comparisons tests. In TCRdb, the immuneACCESS table is reduced to in-frame sequences with V and J assigned. These tables do not hold every clone; where another copy was compared, an unresolved V gene accounts for under half, and the others remain unexplained. V and J calls plus clone size are reproduced from that table; the DNA served to infer D and trimming. This sample lists around 60,000 clones; about four fifths were detected once. Approximately 26% of the sample goes to the ten largest clones.

The sequencing used peripheral blood, collected 28 days after the second AZD1222 dose. The receptor was isolated from an adult who received the AZD1222 COVID-19 vaccine.

The CDR3 corresponds to CASSPQSGLRTDTQYF. The nucleotide sequence is TGTGCCAGCAGTCCTCAAAGCGGGCTTCGCACAGATACGCAGTATTTT. Recombination linked TRBV27 to TRBJ2-3; TRBD2 is perhaps the D gene, given 6 matching bases. From its cysteine to its phenylalanine, the CDR3 spans 16 amino acids. The entry retains the CDR3 DNA only, 48 bases that are in frame from base 1. CDR1 and CDR2 are drawn from the germline V gene (reference sequence): MNHEY, SMNVEV. Trimming at the junction amounts to 5 bases on V and 1 base on J, and the germline ends lie 16 bases apart.